These T cell receptor beta chains were read from a single sample in a study of control samples from healthy donors and cancer patients. Sequencing used immunoSEQ multiplex PCR; TCRdb keeps in-frame clones, though not all of them. The sample shows about 67,000 clones, 87% of them seen only once. The sequenced material came from PBMCs. These receptors all stem from a woman between 50 and 59 years old with head and neck cancer. CDR3s include the opening cysteine and the closing phenylalanine or tryptophan. Each record gives: clone size, V gene, D gene, J gene, CDR3 DNA, CDR3 protein. D genes are given only for firm matches. Part of the rows lack a size; the others show once, few, many or a class for expanded clones.

clone_size: few; v_call: TRBV29-1; d_call: NA; j_call: TRBJ2-2; cdr3_nt: TGCAGCGTTGACCCGGTCGGTTTCGGGGAGCTGTTTTTT; cdr3_aa: CSVDPVGFGELFF
clone_size: once; v_call: TRBV7-2; d_call: NA; j_call: TRBJ1-2; cdr3_nt: TGTGCCAGCAGCTTAGTCCGCTATGGCTACACCTTC; cdr3_aa: CASSLVRYGYTF
clone_size: NA; v_call: TRBV27; d_call: NA; j_call: TRBJ1-1; cdr3_nt: TGTGCCACCTCGAGGAATGAGAACACTGAAGCTTTCTTT; cdr3_aa: CATSRNENTEAFF
clone_size: few; v_call: TRBV24-1; d_call: NA; j_call: TRBJ2-7; cdr3_nt: TGTGCCACCAGTGACGCCGACTGGCCCAGGGAGCAGTACTTC; cdr3_aa: CATSDADWPREQYF
clone_size: NA; v_call: TRBV4-1; d_call: NA; j_call: TRBJ2-7; cdr3_nt: TGCGCCAGCAGCCGTCGGGTCGGCGAGCAGTACTTC; cdr3_aa: CASSRRVGEQYF
clone_size: NA; v_call: TRBV12-3/TRBV12-4; d_call: NA; j_call: TRBJ1-5; cdr3_nt: TGTGCCAGCAGTCTAACAGGGATTCAGCCCCAGCATTTT; cdr3_aa: CASSLTGIQPQHF
clone_size: NA; v_call: TRBV21-1; d_call: NA; j_call: TRBJ1-1; cdr3_nt: TGTGCCAGCAGCAAAGCAACGGGACAATTATGGACTTTCTTT; cdr3_aa: CASSKATGQLWTFF
clone_size: NA; v_call: TRBV19; d_call: NA; j_call: TRBJ2-5; cdr3_nt: TGTGCCAACTTACTATATCCGTACTTC; cdr3_aa: CANLLYPYF
clone_size: NA; v_call: TRBV18; d_call: TRBD1; j_call: TRBJ1-2; cdr3_nt: TGTGCCAGCTCACGGGACAGCAACTATGGCTACACCTTC; cdr3_aa: CASSRDSNYGYTF
clone_size: NA; v_call: TRBV30; d_call: NA; j_call: TRBJ1-2; cdr3_nt: TGTGCCTGGAGTGAACAGTCTAACTATGGCTACACCTTC; cdr3_aa: CAWSEQSNYGYTF
clone_size: NA; v_call: TRBV2; d_call: NA; j_call: TRBJ1-1; cdr3_nt: TGTGCCAGCAGTGAAGAGTCAGGGGCAGGCACTGAAGCTTTCTTT; cdr3_aa: CASSEESGAGTEAFF
clone_size: NA; v_call: TRBV27; d_call: TRBD1; j_call: TRBJ2-1; cdr3_nt: TGTGCCAGCAGTTTAGCGGACAGGGTTCATCCGTTCTTC; cdr3_aa: CASSLADRVHPFF
clone_size: NA; v_call: TRBV24-1; d_call: NA; j_call: TRBJ1-2; cdr3_nt: TGTGCCACCAGTGGGGCTGGAGGCTACACCTTC; cdr3_aa: CATSGAGGYTF
clone_size: NA; v_call: TRBV5-6; d_call: TRBD2; j_call: TRBJ2-3; cdr3_nt: TGTGCCAGCAGCCGGGCTAGCGGGGGGCTCACAGATACGCAGTATTTT; cdr3_aa: CASSRASGGLTDTQYF
clone_size: few; v_call: TRBV6-1; d_call: TRBD1; j_call: TRBJ2-2; cdr3_nt: TGTGCCAGCAGTGAAGCGACAGGGGGTTTTAGCACCGGGGAGCTGTTTTTT; cdr3_aa: CASSEATGGFSTGELFF
clone_size: NA; v_call: TRBV20-1; d_call: NA; j_call: TRBJ2-3; cdr3_nt: TGCAGTGCCGACGGCCCAGATACGCAGTATTTT; cdr3_aa: CSADGPDTQYF
clone_size: NA; v_call: TRBV6-6; d_call: TRBD1; j_call: TRBJ2-7; cdr3_nt: TGTGCCAGCAGTTACTCGTCAGGGGGATATGGCTACGAGCAGTACTTC; cdr3_aa: CASSYSSGGYGYEQYF
clone_size: NA; v_call: TRBV19; d_call: TRBD1; j_call: TRBJ2-2; cdr3_nt: TGTGCCAGTAGTAAGATGACAGGGGGGAACACCGGGGAGCTGTTTTTT; cdr3_aa: CASSKMTGGNTGELFF
clone_size: NA; v_call: TRBV19; d_call: TRBD1; j_call: TRBJ1-5; cdr3_nt: TGTGCCAGTTCTAACAGGGGAAGGGGCAATCAGCCCCAGCATTTT; cdr3_aa: CASSNRGRGNQPQHF
clone_size: NA; v_call: TRBV19; d_call: TRBD1; j_call: TRBJ1-1; cdr3_nt: TGTGCCAGTAGACAAGGGGGCCCTGGGAGAACTGAAGCTTTCTTT; cdr3_aa: CASRQGGPGRTEAFF